Listed here are 25 T cell receptor beta chains from one sample, sequenced in a study of T cells expressing NK-cell markers (dated by TCRdb to 2018 to 2021). The library was made by 5' RACE. For sequencing, an Illumina HiSeq 2000 was employed. TCRdb reprocessed the reads, reporting each CDR3 protein sequence once and no DNA. This sample's clone table shows over 100,000 distinct CDR3 sequences. The ten largest make up 15% to 20% of the sample. Sequenced: blood T cells: a sorted CD56 or NKG2C T cell subset, CD4+ or CD8+ T cells, or bulk PBMC T cells (not recorded which). The receptors were gathered from a woman between 18 and 70 years old in good health.

The chain has TRBV20-1 and TRBJ1-5; TCRdb's D gene call, TRBD1, goes unchecked for lack of DNA. The CDR3 contains 16 residues. The germline CDR1 and CDR2 sequences are DFQATT and SNEGSKA (reference sequence). This CDR3 is CSARWGQGDSNQPQHF.

The CDR3 loop reads CASSVRTLGGVKNCFF. The V and J genes are TRBV7-3 and TRBJ1-4; TCRdb designates TRBD1, a call that cannot be tested without DNA. Germline values: CDR1 SGHTA, CDR2 FQGTGA. There are 16 residues in the CDR3.

The chain couples TRBV27 to TRBJ2-5; TCRdb picks TRBD2, but there is no DNA to check that call. Germline V gene data show CDR1 as MNHEY and CDR2 as SMNVEV (reference sequence). This CDR3 has 15 amino acids. The CDR3 here is CASSLRLADPETQYF.

This chain joins TRBV5-1 and TRBJ1-4; TCRdb's assignment of TRBD1 cannot be checked, as there is no DNA. CDR1 is SGHRS and CDR2 is YFSETQ in the germline V gene. This CDR3 comprises 14 residues. The CDR3 loop is CASSLEQGNEKLFF.

The chain recombines TRBV29-1 with TRBJ1-1; absent DNA, TCRdb's TRBD1 call cannot be checked. The germline V gene encodes CDR1 SQVTM and CDR2 ANQGSEA. The CDR3 loop spans 11 amino acids. The CDR3 sequence: CSVTGGTEAFF.

V is TRBV19 and J is TRBJ1-1; TCRdb designates TRBD1, a call that cannot be tested without DNA. CDR3 length equals 14 residues. The germline V gene has CDR1 LNHDA and CDR2 SQIVND (reference sequence). The CDR3 spells CASSSGGPNTEAFF.

V usage is TRBV28 and J usage is TRBJ1-2; without DNA, the TCRdb call of TRBD1 cannot be checked. Per the germline V gene, CDR1 is MDHEN and CDR2 is SYDVKM. The CDR3 has 17 residues. This CDR3 reads CASSLSLVRTGGSGYTF.

The rearrangement links TRBV6-5 to TRBJ2-7; TCRdb selects TRBD2, and the lack of DNA leaves this call unchecked. Germline loops: CDR1 MNHEY, CDR2 SVGAGI. CDR3 size: 16 residues. Here the CDR3 reads CASSYMAGDSVHEQYF.

This rearrangement joins TRBV24-1 to TRBJ1-1; TCRdb names TRBD1, which stays unverified in the absence of DNA. Germline V gene lookup returns CDR1 KGHDR and CDR2 SFDVKD. This CDR3 has 12 residues. CDR3 region: CATSDLWVPALF.

The rearrangement uses TRBV5-4 and TRBJ2-5. The CDR3 covers 14 residues. The V gene's germline CDR1 is SGHNT and CDR2 YYREEE (reference sequence). The CDR3 sequence: CASSLAYGEETQYF.

The chain joins TRBV5-1 to TRBJ2-7; lacking DNA, the TRBD1 call made by TCRdb goes unchecked. The CDR3 has 14 amino acids. Germline V gene lookup returns CDR1 SGHRS and CDR2 YFSETQ. CDR3: CASSPTGDQNEQYF.

This chain joins TRBV19 and TRBJ2-2. The CDR3 has 14 amino acids. Germline V CDR1 and CDR2: LNHDA, SQIVND (reference sequence). The CDR3: CASSIPRGTGELFF.

The chain combines TRBV27 with TRBJ2-1. Germline V gene lookup returns CDR1 MNHEY and CDR2 SMNVEV (reference sequence). The CDR3 is 15 residues long. The CDR3 reads CASSLSASSYNEQFF.

The V gene is TRBV9, the J gene TRBJ1-2; the TCRdb D gene call, TRBD1, has no DNA to confirm it. Germline values: CDR1 SGDLS, CDR2 YYNGEE. CDR3 length: 13 residues. CDR3 residues: CASRQQGTYGYTF.

The V call is TRBV5-6, the J call TRBJ1-1. Germline V CDR1 and CDR2: SGHDT, YYEEEE. CDR3 length equals 13 residues. The CDR3 here is CASSFEMNTEAFF. The variable domain in full, with the rest retrieved from reference TRBV5-6 and TRBJ1-1, is DAGVTQSPTHLIKTRGQQVTLRCSPKSGHDTVSWYQQALGQGPQFIFQYYEEEERQRGNFPDRFSGHQFPNYSSELNVNALLLGDSALYLCASSFEMNTEAFFGQGTRLTVV.

This chain joins TRBV28 and TRBJ2-5. The CDR3 length is 15 residues. From germline, CDR1 is MDHEN and CDR2 SYDVKM. The CDR3 here is CASSPATGDQETQYF.

The rearrangement uses TRBV27 and TRBJ2-2; the TCRdb D gene call, TRBD2, has no DNA to confirm it. The CDR3 sequence is 15 residues long. The germline CDR1 and CDR2 sequences are MNHEY and SMNVEV (reference sequence). The CDR3 region is CASSSGLTNTGELFF.

The genes are TRBV29-1 and TRBJ2-4; TCRdb selects TRBD2, and the lack of DNA leaves this call unchecked. The germline gives CDR1 SQVTM, CDR2 ANQGSEA. This CDR3 is 14 amino acids long. The CDR3 reads CSVAMGGPQNIQYF.

V gene TRBV14 combines with J gene TRBJ2-1. The CDR3 extends over 17 amino acids. Germline assignment: CDR1 SGHDN and CDR2 FVKESK. The CDR3 loop reads CASSPDLAGLSYNEQFF.

This chain links TRBV7-9 with TRBJ2-2. CDR3 size: 12 residues. CDR1 is SEHNR, CDR2 FQNEAQ, per germline (reference sequence). This CDR3 reads CASSPFTGELFF.

V and J are TRBV29-1 and TRBJ2-1; TCRdb's D call of TRBD1 is untestable without DNA. Germline lookup yields CDR1 SQVTM and CDR2 ANQGSEA. The length of the CDR3 is 14 residues. The CDR3 reads CSVPTGSSYNEQFF.

This rearrangement joins TRBV7-9 to TRBJ2-1; TCRdb picks TRBD2, but there is no DNA to check that call. Germline CDR1 and CDR2: SEHNR and FQNEAQ (reference sequence). The CDR3 loop spans 15 amino acids. The CDR3 reads CASSSGLADTDEQFF.

J is TRBJ2-3 and V is TRBV12-3 or TRBV12-4. This CDR3 has 17 amino acids. This CDR3 is CASSYPVFDFGTDTQYF.

The V call is TRBV19, the J call TRBJ2-7; the TCRdb call, TRBD1, lacks DNA for checking. The length of the CDR3 is 11 residues. CDR1 is LNHDA and CDR2 is SQIVND in the germline V gene (reference sequence). The CDR3 sequence: CAAGHVDEQYF. The variable domain in full, completed from reference TRBV19 and TRBJ2-7, reads DGGITQSPKYLFRKEGQNVTLSCEQNLNHDAMYWYRQDPGQGLRLIYYSQIVNDFQKGDIAEGYSVSREKKESFPLTVTSAQKNPTAFYLCAAGHVDEQYFGPGTRLTVT.

The V gene is TRBV20-1, the J gene TRBJ1-4. The germline V gene encodes CDR1 DFQATT and CDR2 SNEGSKA (reference sequence). The CDR3 has 14 residues. The chain's CDR3 is CSAPRPATNEKLFF.